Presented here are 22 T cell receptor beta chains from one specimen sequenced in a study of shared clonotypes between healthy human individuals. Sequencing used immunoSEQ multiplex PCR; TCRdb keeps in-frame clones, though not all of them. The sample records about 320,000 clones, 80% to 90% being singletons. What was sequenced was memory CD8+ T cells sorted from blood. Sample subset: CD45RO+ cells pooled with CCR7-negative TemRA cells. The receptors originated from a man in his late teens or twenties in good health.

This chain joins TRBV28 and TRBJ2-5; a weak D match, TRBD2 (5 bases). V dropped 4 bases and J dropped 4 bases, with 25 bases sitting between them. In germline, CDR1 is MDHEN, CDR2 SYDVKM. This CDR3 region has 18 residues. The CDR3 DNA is TGTGCCAGCAGTTCCCTGGACTTTGGAAAAAGTTTATTAGAGACCCAGTACTTC. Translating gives CASSSLDFGKSLLETQYF.

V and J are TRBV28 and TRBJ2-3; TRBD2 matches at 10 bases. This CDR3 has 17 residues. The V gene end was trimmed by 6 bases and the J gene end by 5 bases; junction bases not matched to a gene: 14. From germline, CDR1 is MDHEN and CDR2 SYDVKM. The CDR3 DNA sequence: TGTGCCAGCAGCCCCGGACTAGCGGACGATCCCCGAGATACGCAGTATTTT. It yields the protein CASSPGLADDPRDTQYF.

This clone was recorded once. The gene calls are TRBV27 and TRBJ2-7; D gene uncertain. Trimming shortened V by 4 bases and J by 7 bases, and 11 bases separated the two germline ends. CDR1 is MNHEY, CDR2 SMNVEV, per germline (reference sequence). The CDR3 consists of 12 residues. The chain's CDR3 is CASSSPAFEQYF. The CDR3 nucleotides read TGTGCCAGCAGTTCGCCGGCCTTTGAGCAGTACTTC.

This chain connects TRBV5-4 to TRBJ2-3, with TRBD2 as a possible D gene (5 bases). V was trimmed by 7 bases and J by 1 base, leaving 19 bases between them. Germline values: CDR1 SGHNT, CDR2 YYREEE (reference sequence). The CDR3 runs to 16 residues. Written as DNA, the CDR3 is TGTGCCAGCGGTCTCCTGGGCTTTAGCGGCACAGATACGCAGTATTTT. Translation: CASGLLGFSGTDTQYF.

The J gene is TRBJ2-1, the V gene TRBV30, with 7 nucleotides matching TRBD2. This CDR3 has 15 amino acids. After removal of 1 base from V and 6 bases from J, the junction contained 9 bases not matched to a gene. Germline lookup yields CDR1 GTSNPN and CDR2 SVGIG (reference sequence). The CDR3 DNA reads TGTGCCTGGAGTGGCGGACTAGGTCCGGGCAATGAGCAGTTCTTC. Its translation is CAWSGGLGPGNEQFF.

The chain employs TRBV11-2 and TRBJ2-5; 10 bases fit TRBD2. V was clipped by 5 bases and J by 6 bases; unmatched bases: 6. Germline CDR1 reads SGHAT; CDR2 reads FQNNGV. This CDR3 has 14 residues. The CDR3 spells CASSPIAGGKTQYF. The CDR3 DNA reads TGTGCCAGCAGCCCCATAGCGGGGGGAAAGACCCAGTACTTC.

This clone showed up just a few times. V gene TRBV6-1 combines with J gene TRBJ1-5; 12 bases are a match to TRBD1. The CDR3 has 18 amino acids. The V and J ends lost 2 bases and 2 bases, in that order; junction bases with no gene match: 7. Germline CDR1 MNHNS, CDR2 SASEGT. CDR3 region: CASSERDRGPLGNQPQHF. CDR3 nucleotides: TGTGCCAGCAGTGAAAGGGACAGGGGGCCTCTGGGCAATCAGCCCCAGCATTTT.

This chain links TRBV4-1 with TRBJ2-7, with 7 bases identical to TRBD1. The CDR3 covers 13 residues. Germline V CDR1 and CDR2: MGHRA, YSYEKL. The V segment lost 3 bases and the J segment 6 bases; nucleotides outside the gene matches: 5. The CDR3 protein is CASSQDRTGEQYF. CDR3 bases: TGCGCCAGCAGCCAGGACAGGACAGGCGAGCAGTACTTC.

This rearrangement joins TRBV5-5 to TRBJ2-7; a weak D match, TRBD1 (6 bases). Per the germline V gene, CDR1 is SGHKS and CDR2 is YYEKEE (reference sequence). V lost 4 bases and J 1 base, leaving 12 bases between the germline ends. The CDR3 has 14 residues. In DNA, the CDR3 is TGTGCCAGCAGCCCGAGGACAGCGTCCTACGAGCAGTACTTC. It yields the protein CASSPRTASYEQYF.

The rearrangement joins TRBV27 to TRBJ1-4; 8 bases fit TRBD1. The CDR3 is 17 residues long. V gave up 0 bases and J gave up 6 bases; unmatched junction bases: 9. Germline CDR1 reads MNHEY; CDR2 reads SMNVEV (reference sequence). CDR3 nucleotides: TGTGCCAGCAGTTTATCCCCCCGACAGGGGTCGGATGAAAAACTGTTTTTT. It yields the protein CASSLSPRQGSDEKLFF.

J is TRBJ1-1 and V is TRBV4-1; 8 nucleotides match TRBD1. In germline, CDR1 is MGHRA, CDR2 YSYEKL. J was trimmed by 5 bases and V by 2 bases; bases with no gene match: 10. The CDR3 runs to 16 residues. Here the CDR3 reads CASSQRTGFRETEAFF. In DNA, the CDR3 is TGCGCCAGCAGCCAACGGACAGGGTTTCGGGAGACTGAAGCTTTCTTT.

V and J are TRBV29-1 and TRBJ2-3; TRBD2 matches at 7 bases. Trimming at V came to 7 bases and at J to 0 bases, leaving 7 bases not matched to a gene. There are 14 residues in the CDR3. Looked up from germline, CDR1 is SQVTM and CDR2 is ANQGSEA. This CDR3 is CSGVLATSTDTQYF. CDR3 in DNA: TGCAGCGGGGTACTAGCGACTAGCACAGATACGCAGTATTTT.

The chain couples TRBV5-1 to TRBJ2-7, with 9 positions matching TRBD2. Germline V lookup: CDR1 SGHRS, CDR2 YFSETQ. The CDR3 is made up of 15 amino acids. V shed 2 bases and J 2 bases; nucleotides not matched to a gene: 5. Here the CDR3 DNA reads TGCGCCAGCAGCTTCGGCGGGAGGGCTCCCTACGAGCAGTACTTC. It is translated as CASSFGGRAPYEQYF.

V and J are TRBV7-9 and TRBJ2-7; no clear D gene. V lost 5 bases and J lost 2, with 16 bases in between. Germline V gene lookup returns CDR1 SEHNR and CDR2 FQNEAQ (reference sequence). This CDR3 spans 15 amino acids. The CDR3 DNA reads TGTGCCAGCAGCCCAACATTAGGCAGCACCTACGAGCAGTACTTC. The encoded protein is CASSPTLGSTYEQYF.

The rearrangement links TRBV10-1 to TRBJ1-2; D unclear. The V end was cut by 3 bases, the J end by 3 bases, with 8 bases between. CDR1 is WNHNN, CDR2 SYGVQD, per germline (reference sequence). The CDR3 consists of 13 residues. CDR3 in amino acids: CASSEGRDYGYTF. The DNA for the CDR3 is TGCGCCAGCAGTGAAGGGCGGGACTATGGCTACACCTTC.

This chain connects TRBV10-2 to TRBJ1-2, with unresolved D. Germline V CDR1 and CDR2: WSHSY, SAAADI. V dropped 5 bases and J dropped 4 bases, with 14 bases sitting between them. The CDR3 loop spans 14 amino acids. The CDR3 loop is CASSTALLLYGYTF. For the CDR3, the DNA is TGCGCCAGCAGTACTGCCTTACTACTCTATGGCTACACCTTC.

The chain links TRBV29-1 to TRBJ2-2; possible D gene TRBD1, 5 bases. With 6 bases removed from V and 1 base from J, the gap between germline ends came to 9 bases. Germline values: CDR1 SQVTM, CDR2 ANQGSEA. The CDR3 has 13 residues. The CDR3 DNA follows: TGCAGCGTCCCGACAGAGAACACCGGGGAGCTGTTTTTT. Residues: CSVPTENTGELFF.

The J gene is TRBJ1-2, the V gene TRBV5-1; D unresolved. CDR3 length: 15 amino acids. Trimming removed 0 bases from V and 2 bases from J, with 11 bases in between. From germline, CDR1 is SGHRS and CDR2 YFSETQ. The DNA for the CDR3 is TGCGCCAGCAGCTTGGAGGCCCGGACGAACTATGGCTACACCTTC. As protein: CASSLEARTNYGYTF.

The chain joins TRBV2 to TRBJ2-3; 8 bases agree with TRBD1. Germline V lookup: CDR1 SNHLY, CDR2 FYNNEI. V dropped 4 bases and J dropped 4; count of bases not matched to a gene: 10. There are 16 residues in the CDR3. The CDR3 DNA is TGTGCCAGCAGTGGAACGGACAGGGAGTCTGCAGATACGCAGTATTTT. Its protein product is CASSGTDRESADTQYF.

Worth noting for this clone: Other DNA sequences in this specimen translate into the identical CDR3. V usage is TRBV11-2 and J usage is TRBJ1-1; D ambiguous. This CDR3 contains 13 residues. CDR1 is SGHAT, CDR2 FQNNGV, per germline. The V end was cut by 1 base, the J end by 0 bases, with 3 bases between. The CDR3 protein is CASSLGMNTEAFF. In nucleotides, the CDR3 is TGTGCCAGCAGCTTAGGTATGAACACTGAAGCTTTCTTT.

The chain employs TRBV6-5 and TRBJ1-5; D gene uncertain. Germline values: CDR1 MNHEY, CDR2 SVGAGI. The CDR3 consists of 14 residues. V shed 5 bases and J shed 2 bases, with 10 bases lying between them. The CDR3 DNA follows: TGTGCCAGCAGTCCCCTGGTCGGCAATCAGCCCCAGCATTTT. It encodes CASSPLVGNQPQHF.

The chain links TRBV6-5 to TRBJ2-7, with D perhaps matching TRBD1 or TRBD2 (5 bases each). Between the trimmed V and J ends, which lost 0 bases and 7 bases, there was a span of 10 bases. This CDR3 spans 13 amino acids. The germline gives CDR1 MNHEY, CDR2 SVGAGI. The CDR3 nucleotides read TGTGCCAGCAGTTACTCGAATGGGGGTGAGCAGTACTTC. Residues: CASSYSNGGEQYF.